This is a list of T cell receptor beta chains from one sample in a study of cytomegalovirus exposure and HLA in healthy donors. Profiling relied on immunoSEQ multiplex PCR, and the TCRdb table lists in-frame clones only, not all of them. The data show about 200,000 clones, around four fifths seen once. Sequenced sample: PBMCs. The receptors come from a male donor in good health and CMV-seronegative. Each CDR3 is given with its conserved first and last residue. The D gene is left open where the match is weak. The size field is filled for only some rows; it gives once, few, many or a size class.

v_call	j_call	clone_size	d_call	cdr3_aa	cdr3_nt
TRBV5-4	TRBJ2-1	.	TRBD1	CASSLTGGVGSYNEQFF	TGTGCCAGCAGCCTGACAGGGGGCGTAGGGTCCTACAATGAGCAGTTCTTC
TRBV6-4	TRBJ1-2	.	.	CASGRDSKYGYTF	TGTGCCAGCGGTCGAGACAGTAAATATGGCTACACCTTC
TRBV6-5	TRBJ1-1	few	.	CASSYPGAVEAFF	TGTGCCAGCAGTTACCCCGGAGCAGTTGAAGCTTTCTTT
TRBV2	TRBJ2-5	.	TRBD1	CASTLGQGAPGLSARTQYF	TGTGCCAGCACCCTTGGACAGGGGGCGCCGGGACTATCGGCGCGGACCCAGTACTTC
TRBV6-5	TRBJ2-1	.	.	CASSYTTSEQFF	TGTGCCAGCAGTTACACCACTTCAGAGCAGTTCTTC
TRBV10-1	TRBJ2-5	.	TRBD2	CASSLLAKKETQYF	TGCGCCAGCAGCTTACTAGCGAAAAAAGAGACCCAGTACTTC
TRBV5-1	TRBJ2-5	once	.	CASSLGGPGEETQYF	TGCGCCAGCAGCTTGGGAGGACCAGGGGAGGAGACCCAGTACTTC
TRBV18	TRBJ2-7	.	.	CASSPGLAASYEQYF	TGTGCCAGCTCACCCGGGCTAGCAGCCTCCTACGAGCAGTACTTC
TRBV7-8	TRBJ2-7	.	TRBD1	CASSTGQETYEQYF	TGTGCCAGCAGCACCGGACAGGAGACCTACGAGCAGTACTTC
TRBV4-1	TRBJ1-1	.	TRBD1	CASSQTGQADTEAFF	TGCGCCAGCAGCCAAACCGGACAGGCCGACACTGAAGCTTTCTTT
TRBV7-9	TRBJ2-1	.	.	CASSPVVPRGDEQFF	TGTGCCAGCAGCCCCGTTGTCCCTAGGGGCGATGAGCAGTTCTTC
TRBV11-2	TRBJ2-5	once	.	CASSLDQVRQETQYF	TGTGCCAGCAGCTTAGATCAGGTCAGACAAGAGACCCAGTACTTC
TRBV11-2	TRBJ2-2	.	TRBD2	CASSHVGGRAHRELFF	TGTGCCAGCAGCCATGTTGGCGGGAGAGCCCACCGGGAGCTGTTTTTT
TRBV2	TRBJ1-5	once	.	CASSRGQTNQPQHF	TGTGCCAGCAGTCGAGGGCAGACCAATCAGCCCCAGCATTTT
TRBV18	TRBJ2-2	once	TRBD1	CASSPLTGTNTGELFF	TGTGCCAGCTCCCCTCTGACAGGGACGAACACCGGGGAGCTGTTTTTT
TRBV19	TRBJ2-7	.	.	CASSIPGNSYEQYF	TGTGCCAGTAGTATACCGGGGAACTCCTACGAGCAGTACTTC
TRBV6-6	TRBJ1-1	.	TRBD1	CASSTQGVNTEAFF	TGTGCCAGCAGTACACAGGGGGTGAACACTGAAGCTTTCTTT
TRBV9	TRBJ2-3	.	.	CASSVDGGISTDTQYF	TGTGCCAGCAGCGTAGATGGCGGGATAAGCACAGATACGCAGTATTTT
TRBV28	TRBJ1-4	.	.	CASSPADRQNEKLFF	TGTGCCAGCAGTCCCGCGGACAGACAGAATGAAAAACTGTTTTTT
TRBV10-3	TRBJ2-3	.	.	CAIRGLEEDTQYF	TGTGCCATCAGGGGGCTCGAGGAGGATACGCAGTATTTT
TRBV25-1	TRBJ2-5	.	TRBD2	CASSEGQLAASETQYF	TGTGCCAGCAGTGAAGGTCAACTAGCGGCATCGGAGACCCAGTACTTC
TRBV11-2	TRBJ1-3	.	.	CASSPSPGPGNTIYF	TGTGCCAGCAGCCCCTCCCCAGGGCCTGGAAACACCATATATTTT
TRBV9	TRBJ1-4	few	.	CASSVRGDATNEKLFF	TGTGCCAGCAGCGTCAGGGGAGACGCAACTAATGAAAAACTGTTTTTT
TRBV25-1	TRBJ2-1	.	.	CASSERDSYNEQFF	TGTGCCAGCAGTGAACGGGACTCCTACAATGAGCAGTTCTTC
TRBV15	TRBJ2-7	.	TRBD1	CATGRDRGHEQYF	TGTGCCACCGGCCGGGACAGGGGGCACGAGCAGTACTTC
TRBV6-5	TRBJ2-7	.	.	CASSYSSHYEQYF	TGTGCCAGCAGCTACTCGTCACACTACGAGCAGTACTTC
TRBV25-1	TRBJ1-1	.	.	CASSQQGTGTEAFF	TGTGCCAGCAGCCAGCAGGGTACGGGCACTGAAGCTTTCTTT
TRBV4-2	TRBJ2-3	.	TRBD2	CASSYSGGSSNTDTQYF	TGTGCCAGCAGCTACAGCGGGGGTTCCTCAAACACAGATACGCAGTATTTT
TRBV6-5	TRBJ1-1	few	TRBD1	CASSSNRGVSEAFF	TGTGCCAGCAGTTCCAACAGGGGGGTCTCTGAAGCTTTCTTT
TRBV11-3	TRBJ2-1	.	.	CASSLGQSYNEQFF	TGTGCCAGCAGCCTTGGACAGTCCTACAATGAGCAGTTCTTC
TRBV5-1	TRBJ2-3	.	TRBD1	CASSSTPGTGFRGSTDTQYF	TGCGCCAGCAGCTCCACACCGGGGACAGGGTTTAGGGGAAGCACAGATACGCAGTATTTT
TRBV27	TRBJ2-5	.	TRBD1	CASSNEQGATETQYF	TGTGCCAGCAGTAACGAACAGGGGGCTACGGAGACCCAGTACTTC
TRBV11-2	TRBJ1-3	.	TRBD1	CASSRDRVGGNTIYF	TGTGCCAGCAGCCGTGACAGGGTTGGCGGAAACACCATATATTTT
TRBV5-8	TRBJ2-1	.	TRBD2	CASSRLAGGYNEQFF	TGTGCCAGCAGCCGTCTAGCGGGAGGCTACAATGAGCAGTTCTTC
TRBV27	TRBJ2-7	.	TRBD2	CASSLGLAGGQYEQYF	TGTGCCAGCAGTTTGGGACTAGCGGGAGGCCAATACGAGCAGTACTTC
TRBV11-3	TRBJ1-4	.	.	CASSSRQEVREKLFF	TGTGCCAGCAGCTCCAGACAGGAAGTAAGGGAAAAACTGTTTTTT
TRBV5-1	TRBJ2-7	.	TRBD2	CASSPGTSGRAIYF	TGCGCCAGCAGCCCCGGGACTAGCGGGAGGGCCATTTACTTC
TRBV5-1	TRBJ2-7	.	TRBD2	CASSLLRESSYEQYF	TGCGCCAGCAGCTTGTTGCGGGAGTCGTCCTACGAGCAGTACTTC
TRBV19	TRBJ2-1	.	TRBD2	CASSARLAGMPHEQFF	TGTGCCAGTAGTGCCAGACTAGCGGGAATGCCCCATGAGCAGTTCTTC
TRBV19	TRBJ2-7	.	.	CASSIPGLSEQYF	TGTGCCAGTAGTATTCCCGGACTGTCTGAGCAGTACTTC
TRBV6-5	TRBJ1-5	.	.	CASSVTEGNQPQHF	TGTGCCAGCAGTGTGACAGAGGGCAATCAGCCCCAGCATTTT
TRBV6-5	TRBJ1-2	.	TRBD1	CASGQTGNGYTF	TGTGCCAGCGGCCAGACAGGGAACGGGTACACCTTC
TRBV6-1	TRBJ1-2	.	.	CASSVPGGFDGYTF	TGTGCCAGCAGCGTCCCGGGGGGGTTCGATGGCTACACCTTC
TRBV18	TRBJ1-6	.	TRBD1	CASSLDRVAGSPLHF	TGTGCCAGCTCATTGGACAGGGTTGCAGGATCACCCCTCCACTTT
TRBV7-3	TRBJ2-3	.	.	CASSFGLPTDTQYF	TGTGCCAGCAGCTTTGGACTACCAACAGATACGCAGTATTTT
TRBV4-1	TRBJ1-5	.	.	CASSHPRFGMGNQPQHF	TGCGCCAGCAGCCACCCGAGGTTTGGCATGGGCAATCAGCCCCAGCATTTT
TRBV28	TRBJ2-2	.	.	CASSYDGGGGTGELFF	TGTGCCAGCAGTTACGACGGGGGAGGGGGCACCGGGGAGCTGTTTTTT
TRBV10-1	TRBJ1-1	.	.	CASSEQGNTEAFF	TGCGCCAGCAGTGAGCAGGGCAACACTGAAGCTTTCTTT
TRBV15	TRBJ2-7	.	TRBD1	CATSREQGGYEQYF	TGTGCCACCAGCAGAGAACAGGGGGGCTACGAGCAGTACTTC
TRBV11-2	TRBJ2-5	.	TRBD1	CASSLVPGTGGLKTQYF	TGTGCCAGCAGCTTAGTGCCTGGGACAGGGGGCTTGAAGACCCAGTACTTC
TRBV28	TRBJ2-7	.	.	CASSLGGAVLLGQYF	TGTGCCAGCAGTTTAGGGGGGGCGGTACTTTTGGGGCAGTACTTC
TRBV5-1	TRBJ2-7	.	TRBD1	CASSLEGQEYYEQYF	TGCGCCAGCAGCTTGGAGGGACAGGAGTACTACGAGCAGTACTTC
TRBV27	TRBJ2-2	.	TRBD2	CASSFGAGGYTGELFF	TGTGCCAGCAGTTTCGGGGCGGGAGGTTACACCGGGGAGCTGTTTTTT
TRBV25-1	TRBJ2-5	.	TRBD1	CASSETADRAETQYF	TGTGCCAGCAGTGAAACAGCGGACAGGGCGGAGACCCAGTACTTC
TRBV7-3	TRBJ1-4	.	.	CASSPRWGEKLFF	TGTGCCAGCAGCCCCCGGTGGGGCGAAAAACTGTTTTTT